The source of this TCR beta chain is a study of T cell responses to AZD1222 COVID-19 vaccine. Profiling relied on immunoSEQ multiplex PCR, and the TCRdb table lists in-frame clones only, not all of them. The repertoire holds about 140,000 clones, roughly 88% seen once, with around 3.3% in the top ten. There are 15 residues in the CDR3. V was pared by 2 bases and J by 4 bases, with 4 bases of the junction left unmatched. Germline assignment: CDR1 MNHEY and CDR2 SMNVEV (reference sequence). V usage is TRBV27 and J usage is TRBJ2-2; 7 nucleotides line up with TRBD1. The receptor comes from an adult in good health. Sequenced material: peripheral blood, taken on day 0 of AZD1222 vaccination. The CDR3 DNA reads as TGTGCCAGCAGTTTAATGGGACAGCCCACCGGGGAGCTGTTTTTT. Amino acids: CASSLMGQPTGELFF.